This TCR beta chain was found in a study of blood T cell repertoires in COVID-19. On the study more broadly: From T cells, B-cell-depleted T cells, or PBMCs came the material, which was cDNA or gDNA.

This CDR3 is 13 amino acids long. Between the trimmed V and J ends, which lost 6 bases and 6 bases, there was a span of 12 bases. In germline, CDR1 is MDHEN, CDR2 SYDVKM. Only in-frame clones appear in the TCRdb table, and some are missing; sequencing was by immunoSEQ multiplex PCR. The table includes fewer than 95,000 clones, roughly 70% detected once. The chain links TRBV28 to TRBJ2-1; D possibly corresponds to TRBD2 (7 bases). The sequencing sample was made of peripheral blood. The sequence derives from a man between 65 and 85 years old with COVID-19, enrolled during active disease. The CDR3 loop is CASRGGGSNEQFF. DNA for the CDR3: TGTGCCAGCAGGGGAGGGGGAAGCAATGAGCAGTTCTTC.